This T cell receptor (beta chain) emerged from a study of T cells in Graves' hyperthyroidism and ophthalmopathy. Overall study findings and caveats: Ophthalmopathy cases were set apart from stable hyperthyroidism by a 13 V-J model.

The study enrolled patients aged 18 to 65 with newly diagnosed hyperthyroidism of under 2 months' duration. The diagnoses drew upon clinical symptoms, serum thyroxine and TRAb, thyroid ultrasound and orbital computed tomography. Fresh 10 ml peripheral blood yielded PBMCs. The TCR beta CDR3 regions underwent amplification using RNA transcripts as the source. HTBI primers were employed in a first-round RT-PCR of the TCR CDR3. One entry per CDR3 protein, called by TCRdb with MiXCR from the multiplex PCR reads. The table has over 200,000 distinct CDR3 sequences, roughly 14% seen once. This clonotype was observed a handful of times. Its cognate antigen is unknown. Sequences were obtained from blood. The sequence was obtained from a middle-aged woman with Graves' hyperthyroidism that later progressed to Graves' ophthalmopathy.

The CDR3 loop is CASSQPSGHRGAGELFF. As DNA, the CDR3 is TGTGCCAGCAGCCAACCCTCGGGACACAGAGGAGCCGGGGAGCTGTTTTTT. The chain has TRBV14 and TRBJ2-2; TRBD1 might be the D (6 bases). The CDR3 is 17 residues long. Germline CDR1 and CDR2: SGHDN and FVKESK. The V end was cut by 2 bases, the J end by 6 bases, with 19 bases between.